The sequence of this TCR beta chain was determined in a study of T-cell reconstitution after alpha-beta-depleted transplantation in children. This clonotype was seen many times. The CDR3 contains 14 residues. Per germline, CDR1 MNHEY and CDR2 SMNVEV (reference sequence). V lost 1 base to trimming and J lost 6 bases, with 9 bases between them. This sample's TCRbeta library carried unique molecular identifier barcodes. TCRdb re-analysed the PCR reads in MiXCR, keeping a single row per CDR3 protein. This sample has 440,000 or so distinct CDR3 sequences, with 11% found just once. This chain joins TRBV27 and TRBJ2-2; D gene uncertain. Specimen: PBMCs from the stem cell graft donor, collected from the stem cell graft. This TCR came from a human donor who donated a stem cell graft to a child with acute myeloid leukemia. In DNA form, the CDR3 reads TGTGCCAGCAGTTTATGGTATCCCCCCGGGGAGCTGTTTTTT. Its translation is CASSLWYPPGELFF.